The 5 T cell receptor beta chains below all came from one sample that was sequenced in a study of shared clonotypes between healthy human individuals. TCRdb's copy holds only in-frame clones and misses some; the assay was immunoSEQ multiplex PCR. The sample records approximately 2.4 million clones, around 95% being singletons. The sample comprised naive CD4+ T cells sorted from blood. Noted subset: CD45RA+ positively selected. Every receptor here comes from a man aged 18 to 29 in good health.

The chain employs TRBV2 and TRBJ2-7; TRBD2 matches 8 bases. The CDR3 covers 14 residues. In germline, CDR1 is SNHLY, CDR2 FYNNEI. The V gene end was trimmed by 5 bases and the J gene end by 5 bases; junction bases not matched to a gene: 8. The CDR3 spells CASSKRGYGDEQYF. The CDR3 nucleotides read TGTGCCAGCAGTAAGCGGGGGTACGGGGACGAGCAGTACTTC.

The chain employs TRBV27 and TRBJ1-2, with 8 positions matching TRBD1. The CDR3 sequence is 15 residues long. CDR1 and CDR2 (germline): MNHEY, SMNVEV (reference sequence). J lost 3 bases, V lost 7 bases, and 10 bases had no gene match. CDR3 protein: CASKNRGSPYYGYTF. In DNA, the CDR3 is TGTGCCAGCAAAAACAGGGGGTCGCCTTACTATGGCTACACCTTC.

The chain employs TRBV19 and TRBJ2-1; 14 bases align to TRBD2. The CDR3 sequence is 19 residues long. Per the germline V gene, CDR1 is LNHDA and CDR2 is SQIVND (reference sequence). V lost 6 bases to trimming and J lost 5 bases; unmatched junction nucleotides: 15. The CDR3 region has the DNA TGTGCCAGTAGCCAGGTGGGACTAGCGGGGGCACGGTGGGACAATGAGCAGTTCTTC. As protein: CASSQVGLAGARWDNEQFF.

The rearrangement uses TRBV28 and TRBJ1-2; no clear D. The germline V gene encodes CDR1 MDHEN and CDR2 SYDVKM. This CDR3 has 13 residues. The V and J ends lost 4 bases and 3 bases respectively, with 9 bases between them. The CDR3, as DNA: TGTGCCAGCAGTTCCTCCGCGGACTATGGCTACACCTTC. Translation: CASSSSADYGYTF.

The chain has TRBV5-6 and TRBJ2-4, with D maybe TRBD1 (6 bases). The CDR3 is 17 amino acids. CDR1 and CDR2 (germline): SGHDT, YYEEEE. The V end lost 0 bases, the J end lost 0 bases, and 13 bases lay between the germline ends. The CDR3 sequence is CASSLEQGRGAKNIQYF. The DNA of the CDR3 is TGTGCCAGCAGCTTGGAACAGGGCCGTGGAGCCAAAAACATTCAGTACTTC. The full variable domain, with the rest looked up from reference TRBV5-6 and TRBJ2-4, is DAGVTQSPTHLIKTRGQQVTLRCSPKSGHDTVSWYQQALGQGPQFIFQYYEEEERQRGNFPDRFSGHQFPNYSSELNVNALLLGDSALYLCASSLEQGRGAKNIQYFGAGTRLSVL.